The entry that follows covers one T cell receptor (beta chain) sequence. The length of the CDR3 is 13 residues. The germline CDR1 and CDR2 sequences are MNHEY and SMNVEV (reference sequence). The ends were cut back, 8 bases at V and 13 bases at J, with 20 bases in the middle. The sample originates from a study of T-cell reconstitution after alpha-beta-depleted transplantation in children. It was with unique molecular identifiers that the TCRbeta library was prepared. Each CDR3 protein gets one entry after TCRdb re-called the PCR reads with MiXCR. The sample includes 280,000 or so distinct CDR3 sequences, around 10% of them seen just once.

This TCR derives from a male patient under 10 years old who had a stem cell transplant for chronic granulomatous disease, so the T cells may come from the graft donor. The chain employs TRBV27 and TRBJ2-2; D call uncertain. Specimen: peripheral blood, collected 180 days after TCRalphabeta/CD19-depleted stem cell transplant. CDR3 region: CASGWNGYSLLFF. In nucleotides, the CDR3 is TGTGCCAGCGGTTGGAACGGATACAGCTTGCTGTTTTTT.